This T cell receptor (beta chain) was recovered during a study of cytomegalovirus exposure and HLA in healthy donors. Study-wide background: An early release of data contained around 80 million unique TCRs, which came from HLA-typed donors.

In regard to this clone: Its specificity is unknown. The junction departs from the called germline gene at one end, perhaps through a read error.

CDR3 size: 18 residues. The germline V gene encodes CDR1 KGHSH and CDR2 LQKENI. Study-wide points: Overall, 164 TCR beta chains were annotated as cytomegalovirus-associated.

PCR primers comprised 60 Vbeta and 13 Jbeta primers. Original methodology: About 12 million shared chains were among the about 80 million unique TCR beta chains that a later analysis counted. Only in-frame clones appear in the TCRdb table, and some are missing; sequencing was by immunoSEQ multiplex PCR. V and J calls and clone size come straight from that table; D and trimming were deduced from the DNA. Of 200,000 to 250,000 clones listed, approximately 80% are singletons. The sequenced sample was PBMCs. The chain employs TRBV18 and TRBJ2-6; 8 bases agree with TRBD1. The TCR comes from a man aged 25-40 years in good health and CMV-seronegative. The CDR3 here is CASASLGQGGPGASVLTF. DNA for the CDR3: TGTGCCAGCGCGAGTTTAGGACAGGGTGGTCCTGGGGCCAGCGTCCTGACTTTC.